The present entry profiles one T cell receptor beta chain with its context. Its antigen is undetermined. Using immunoSEQ multiplex PCR, the repertoire was profiled, and TCRdb retains in-frame clones only, with some absent. There are about 150,000 clones in the sample; under 95% occur only once, and roughly 3.4% lies in the top ten. The CDR3 runs 15 residues. The V end lost 10 bases, the J end lost 0 bases, and 16 bases lay between the germline ends. Germline V gene lookup returns CDR1 WSHSY and CDR2 SAAADI. These data come from a study of T cell responses to AZD1222 COVID-19 vaccine. Study-level points and caveats: Unmutated variant regions are reportedly targeted by nearly half of spike-specific TCRs. Baseline seropositivity occurred in only a handful of AZD1222 recipients. Donors were chiefly white British, with a greater number of females, and clonal diversity was perhaps underestimated.

V usage is TRBV10-2 and J usage is TRBJ2-1; D is possibly TRBD1 (6 bases). The sequences come from peripheral blood, collected 28 days after the second AZD1222 dose. The clonotype originates from an adult who received the AZD1222 COVID-19 vaccine. The CDR3 loop is CATFPTGSSYNEQFF. The CDR3 nucleotides are TGCGCCACCTTCCCTACAGGGAGCTCCTACAATGAGCAGTTCTTC.